These 32 T cell receptor beta chains originate from one sample sequenced in a study of blood T cell repertoires in COVID-19. Sequencing was performed with immunoSEQ multiplex PCR; in TCRdb, only in-frame clones are kept and a portion is missing. The sample comprises approximately 200,000 clones, approximately 81% of which are singletons, and 10% to 13% rests with the top ten. The source material was peripheral blood. These receptors were taken from a woman older than 75 with COVID-19, enrolled during active disease.

The gene calls are TRBV10-3 and TRBJ2-2; maybe TRBD1 (6 bases). This CDR3 region has 14 residues. CDR1 and CDR2 from the germline V gene are ENHRY and SYGVKD. V was clipped by 6 bases and J by 2 bases, with 10 bases between them. CDR3 region: CAIRGDTNTGELFF. DNA for the CDR3: TGTGCCATCAGGGGGGACACTAACACCGGGGAGCTGTTTTTT.

This clone has ten or more counts. The V call is TRBV19, the J call TRBJ1-5; TRBD1 aligns across 9 bases. CDR1 and CDR2 from the germline V gene are LNHDA and SQIVND (reference sequence). Germline trimming cut 10 bases from V and 8 bases from J; bases unmatched to any gene: 9. The CDR3 runs 13 residues. The CDR3 here is CATSDRGSKPQHF. CDR3 bases: TGTGCCACCAGTGACAGGGGGTCGAAGCCCCAGCATTTT.

The V gene is TRBV18, the J gene TRBJ2-2; 13 nucleotides line up with TRBD2. V lost 3 bases to trimming and J lost 4 bases; unmatched junction nucleotides: 2. From germline, CDR1 is KGHSH and CDR2 LQKENI. The CDR3 covers 16 residues. The CDR3, as DNA: TGTGCCAGCTCACCTGGACTAGCGGGGGTCACCGGGGAGCTGTTTTTT. It translates to CASSPGLAGVTGELFF.

The chain links TRBV18 to TRBJ2-2, with a possible D match to TRBD1 (6 bases). The germline V gene encodes CDR1 KGHSH and CDR2 LQKENI. The germline V and J ends were trimmed by 2 bases and 4 bases, with 8 bases remaining between them. The CDR3 runs 14 residues. In DNA, the CDR3 is TGTGCCAGCTCACCAAGGACAGCCACCGGGGAGCTGTTTTTT. As protein: CASSPRTATGELFF.

CDR3 DNA: TGTGCCAGCAGTGTCCGACTAGCGGGGGGGCCCGGGGAGCTGTTTTTT. Translation: CASSVRLAGGPGELFF. The chain links TRBV2 to TRBJ2-2; 14 bases match TRBD2. V trimming: 4 bases; J trimming: 6 bases; junction bases outside the gene matches: 4. CDR1 and CDR2 from the germline V gene are SNHLY and FYNNEI. This CDR3 has 16 amino acids.

This sequence joins TRBV4-2 and TRBJ2-3; TRBD1 might be the D (5 bases). V was cut by 3 bases and J by 1 base, with 8 bases left in between. The germline V gene encodes CDR1 LGHNA and CDR2 YNFKEQ. This CDR3 has 14 residues. The CDR3 loop is CASSQGPGTDTQYF. The CDR3 DNA is TGTGCCAGCAGCCAGGGGCCTGGCACAGATACGCAGTATTTT.

The chain couples TRBV3-1 (or the pseudogene TRBV3-2) to TRBJ2-1; 12 bases match TRBD1. The V gene's germline CDR1 is LGHDT and CDR2 YNNKEL (reference sequence). The CDR3 length is 17 residues. V was clipped by 1 base and J by 10 bases; unmatched bases: 11. The CDR3, as DNA: TGTGCCAGCAGCCAAGTCGGCCGGGACAGGGGGCAAGAAGAGCAGTTCTTC. Translation gives CASSQVGRDRGQEEQFF.

V gene TRBV10-3 combines with J gene TRBJ1-4, with 9 bases lining up with TRBD1. The V gene end was trimmed by 10 bases and the J gene end by 6 bases; junction bases not matched to a gene: 12. This CDR3 has 15 residues. In germline, CDR1 is ENHRY, CDR2 SYGVKD. DNA for the CDR3: TGTGCCACCTCCTCACCGGGACAGGGACATGAAAAACTGTTTTTT. Its protein is CATSSPGQGHEKLFF.

The rearrangement joins TRBV23-1 to TRBJ1-4; 7 positions agree with TRBD1. TRBV23-1 is flagged as an ORF with uncertain function. The V gene end was trimmed by 0 bases and the J gene end by 0 bases; junction bases not matched to a gene: 10. The CDR3 is 19 residues long. The CDR3 here is CASSQSNRDSASTNEKLFF. The CDR3 DNA follows: TGCGCCAGCAGTCAATCGAACCGGGACAGCGCGTCAACTAATGAAAAACTGTTTTTT.

The chain couples TRBV28 to TRBJ1-1, with a weak D call TRBD1 (5 bases). Trimming shortened V by 7 bases and J by 0 bases, and 15 bases separated the two germline ends. Germline CDR1 reads MDHEN; CDR2 reads SYDVKM. The CDR3 sequence is 15 residues long. The CDR3 spells CASIYSAGVNTEAFF. The DNA for the CDR3 is TGTGCCAGCATTTACAGTGCGGGGGTGAACACTGAAGCTTTCTTT.

This chain uses TRBV2 with TRBJ2-1; TRBD2 matches at 12 bases. The V segment lost 3 bases and the J segment 8 bases; nucleotides outside the gene matches: 5. The CDR3 is made up of 15 amino acids. In germline, CDR1 is SNHLY, CDR2 FYNNEI. CDR3 DNA: TGTGCCAGCAGTGAGGCTAGCGGGGGGGCGGATGAGCAGTTCTTC. It codes for CASSEASGGADEQFF.

The chain combines TRBV6-5 with TRBJ2-1, with 8 bases fitting TRBD1. The CDR3 covers 14 residues. The V gene's germline CDR1 is MNHEY and CDR2 SVGAGI. V gave up 7 bases and J gave up 10 bases; unmatched junction bases: 12. CDR3 residues: CASTRDRPPREQFF. DNA for the CDR3: TGTGCCAGCACCAGGGACAGGCCCCCGCGGGAGCAGTTCTTC.

This chain joins TRBV7-9 and TRBJ1-2; no definite D call. CDR3 size: 11 residues. Trimming left V 8 bases short and J 4 bases short, with 8 bases between. Germline loops: CDR1 SEHNR, CDR2 FQNEAQ (reference sequence). The CDR3 nucleotides read TGTGCCAGCGACACCGTCTATGGCTACACCTTC. Translated: CASDTVYGYTF.

The chain has TRBV4-3 and TRBJ1-1; D remains unclear. Deletions cut 3 bases from V and 4 bases from J, with 12 bases between. In germline, CDR1 is LGHNA, CDR2 YSLEER. This CDR3 is built from 14 residues. The CDR3 loop reads CASSHTDVGTEAFF. The CDR3 DNA follows: TGCGCCAGCAGCCATACAGACGTGGGCACTGAAGCTTTCTTT.

The V and J genes are TRBV7-9 and TRBJ1-1; tentatively, D is TRBD1 (5 bases). Trimming stripped 5 bases from V and 11 bases from J, with 12 bases between. The germline V gene encodes CDR1 SEHNR and CDR2 FQNEAQ (reference sequence). The CDR3 has 11 residues. The CDR3, as DNA: TGTGCCAGCAGCGACAGCCTTGAGGCTTTCTTT. Residues: CASSDSLEAFF.

V and J are TRBV5-6 and TRBJ2-3; TRBD2 might be the D (5 bases). Germline CDR1 and CDR2: SGHDT and YYEEEE. Trimming pared 0 bases from V and 2 bases from J, leaving 19 bases between. This CDR3 comprises 18 residues. The CDR3 bases are TGTGCCAGCAGCTTGGAGGGCTATACTAGTGTGAACACAGATACGCAGTATTTT. It translates to CASSLEGYTSVNTDTQYF.

J is TRBJ1-1 and V is TRBV18; the D gene is possibly TRBD1 (6 bases). This CDR3 is built from 15 residues. The germline V gene encodes CDR1 KGHSH and CDR2 LQKENI. Trimming took off 3 bases at V and 2 bases at J, with 13 bases between the two ends. Here the CDR3 reads CASSPRQAPNTEAFF. CDR3 bases: TGTGCCAGCTCACCGAGACAGGCGCCTAACACTGAAGCTTTCTTT.

V usage is TRBV15 and J usage is TRBJ2-5; 8 bases match TRBD1. This CDR3 has 13 amino acids. Trimming cost V 1 base and J 5 bases; bases outside gene matches: 0. Germline assignment: CDR1 LNHNV and CDR2 YYDKDF (reference sequence). DNA of the CDR3: TGTGCCACCAGCAGAGGACAGGGGGAGACCCAGTACTTC. Residues: CATSRGQGETQYF.

The count of this clone is one. The chain carries TRBV12-3 or TRBV12-4 and TRBJ2-7; D possibly corresponds to TRBD1 (6 bases). The V end was cut by 6 bases, the J end by 7 bases, with 13 bases between. The CDR3 has 12 residues. CDR3 amino acids: CASSITGQEQYF. CDR3 nucleotides: TGTGCCAGCAGCATAACAGGGCAAGAGCAGTACTTC.

This chain uses TRBV15 with TRBJ2-7; TRBD2 agrees at 7 bases. Germline V gene sequence: CDR1 LNHNV, CDR2 YYDKDF (reference sequence). Unmatched junction bases numbered 8, after V lost 5 bases and J lost 4 bases. CDR3 length: 14 amino acids. The CDR3, as DNA: TGTGCCACCAGCGCGGGGGAAATCGGTTACGAGCAGTACTTC. It is translated as CATSAGEIGYEQYF. The whole variable domain, filled in from reference TRBV15 and TRBJ2-7, reads DAMVIQNPRYQVTQFGKPVTLSCSQTLNHNVMYWYQQKSSQAPKLLFHYYDKDFNNEADTPDNFQSRRPNTSFCFLDIRSPGLGDTAMYLCATSAGEIGYEQYFGPGTRLTVT.

This clone was picked up one time. CDR3 sequence: CASSQDSGRGIYEQYF. The CDR3 coding sequence is TGTGCCAGCAGCCAAGATTCGGGACGGGGGATCTACGAGCAGTACTTC. The rearrangement joins TRBV7-2 to TRBJ2-7; TRBD2 might be the D (6 bases). In germline, CDR1 is SGHTA, CDR2 FQGNSA. Trimming took off 5 bases at V and 3 bases at J, with 20 bases between the two ends. The CDR3 runs to 16 residues.

CDR3 DNA: TGTGCCAGTAGTACCCGGGGACGACTAGCGGGTGCCCGCGGGGAGCTGTTTTTT. It codes for CASSTRGRLAGARGELFF. V gene TRBV19 combines with J gene TRBJ2-2, with 10 bases fitting TRBD2. Trimming took 4 bases from V and 7 from J; bases not matched to a gene: 15. Germline V gene lookup returns CDR1 LNHDA and CDR2 SQIVND (reference sequence). The length of the CDR3 is 18 residues.

The chain has TRBV10-3 and TRBJ2-7; TRBD2 aligns across 8 bases. This CDR3 has 16 residues. Germline CDR1 reads ENHRY; CDR2 reads SYGVKD. V dropped 3 bases and J dropped 6; count of bases not matched to a gene: 13. This CDR3 is CAISEGGGPLLFEQYV. The CDR3 DNA is TGTGCCATCAGTGAAGGCGGGGGGCCTCTGCTCTTCGAGCAGTACGTC.

In its sample, this clone was seen once. The V gene is TRBV4-1, the J gene TRBJ2-1; 9 nucleotides match TRBD2. V shed 4 bases and J 7 bases; nucleotides not matched to a gene: 20. Germline V gene data show CDR1 as MGHRA and CDR2 as YSYEKL. The length of the CDR3 is 19 residues. CDR3 amino acids: CASSPVGRAARAGGNEQFF. CDR3 in DNA: TGCGCCAGCAGCCCCGTAGGAAGGGCCGCACGGGCGGGAGGGAATGAGCAGTTCTTC.

This chain links TRBV5-1 with TRBJ1-4, with 8 bases aligning to TRBD1. CDR3 size: 15 residues. J was trimmed by 3 bases and V by 2 bases; bases with no gene match: 3. Germline V lookup: CDR1 SGHRS, CDR2 YFSETQ. The CDR3 DNA reads as TGCGCCAGCAGCTTTACGGACAGGGCTAATGAAAAACTGTTTTTT. Protein: CASSFTDRANEKLFF. Variable domain in full (rest from reference TRBV5-1 and TRBJ1-4): KAGVTQTPRYLIKTRGQQVTLSCSPISGHRSVSWYQQTPGQGLQFLFEYFSETQRNKGNFPGRFSGRQFSNSRSEMNVSTLELGDSALYLCASSFTDRANEKLFFGSGTQLSVL.

The chain links TRBV28 to TRBJ1-4; TRBD1 matches at 8 bases. Germline V gene sequence: CDR1 MDHEN, CDR2 SYDVKM. V lost 6 bases and J lost 8; bases outside the gene matches: 11. The CDR3 has 15 residues. The CDR3 sequence: CASSPRTGRWEKLFF. CDR3 DNA sequence: TGTGCCAGCAGCCCCCGGACAGGGAGATGGGAAAAACTGTTTTTT.

This clone was counted a few times. The chain has TRBV7-8 and TRBJ2-3, with D tentatively TRBD1 (6 bases). The CDR3 has 16 residues. The V end was cut by 1 base, the J end by 2 bases, with 13 bases between. CDR1 SGHVS and CDR2 FQNEAQ come from the germline V gene. CDR3 DNA: TGTGCCAGCAGCTTAGATCCAGGGGCGACCACAGATACGCAGTATTTT. This translates into CASSLDPGATTDTQYF.

The rearrangement joins TRBV5-1 to TRBJ2-3; 10 positions agree with TRBD1. Trimming at V came to 4 bases and at J to 3 bases, leaving 5 bases not matched to a gene. The CDR3 consists of 15 residues. CDR1 is SGHRS, CDR2 YFSETQ, per germline. DNA of the CDR3: TGCGCCAGCAGCCCCGGACAGGGGGGAACAGATACGCAGTATTTT. As protein: CASSPGQGGTDTQYF.

The genes are TRBV7-9 and TRBJ1-2; the match to TRBD1 covers 7 bases. The CDR3 runs to 13 residues. Unmatched junction bases numbered 2, after V lost 1 base and J lost 6 bases. The germline V gene encodes CDR1 SEHNR and CDR2 FQNEAQ (reference sequence). The CDR3 loop is CASSLGQGHGYTF. The CDR3 DNA sequence: TGTGCCAGCAGCTTAGGACAGGGACATGGCTACACCTTC.

J is TRBJ1-5 and V is TRBV6-5; D not resolved. With 0 bases removed from V and 2 bases from J, the gap between germline ends came to 8 bases. The CDR3 sequence is 15 residues long. Germline loops: CDR1 MNHEY, CDR2 SVGAGI. The CDR3 here is CASSYSNTGNQPQHF. Here the CDR3 DNA reads TGTGCCAGCAGTTACTCGAATACGGGCAATCAGCCCCAGCATTTT.

The chain uses TRBV24-1 and TRBJ2-4, with 7 bases lining up with TRBD1. Germline lookup yields CDR1 KGHDR and CDR2 SFDVKD. The CDR3 covers 15 residues. V was pared by 4 bases and J by 0 bases, with 2 bases of the junction left unmatched. CDR3 protein: CATSERDRAKNIQYF. The DNA for the CDR3 is TGTGCCACCAGTGAAAGGGACAGAGCCAAAAACATTCAGTACTTC.

V gene TRBV18 combines with J gene TRBJ1-1; 8 bases are shared with TRBD1. With V trimmed by 3 bases and J by 4 bases, 4 bases remained unmatched. The CDR3 spans 14 residues. Germline V gene lookup returns CDR1 KGHSH and CDR2 LQKENI. The CDR3 sequence is CASSPRQGITEAFF. The CDR3 nucleotides read TGTGCCAGCTCACCCAGACAGGGGATCACTGAAGCTTTCTTT. Using reference TRBV18 and TRBJ1-1 for the parts outside the CDR3, the full variable domain is NAGVMQNPRHLVRRRGQEARLRCSPMKGHSHVYWYRQLPEEGLKFMVYLQKENIIDESGMPKERFSAEFPKEGPSILRIQQVVRGDSAAYFCASSPRQGITEAFFGQGTRLTVV.